This TCR beta chain was sequenced in a study of cytotoxic CD8 clonotypes in ibrutinib-treated CLL. Study as a whole: Response samples were obtained once patients had received a median about 12 months of treatment, range 6 to 36.

The assay was immunoSEQ multiplex PCR, and TCRdb's table has in-frame clones only and misses some. Among around 200,000 clones listed, about four fifths were seen once. The count of this clone is one. Its antigen remains unknown. Study-level points and caveats: Public clonotypes were seen rarely and were contracted or stable on treatment.

Germline V CDR1 and CDR2: SGDLS, YYNGEE. V dropped 4 bases and J dropped 4 bases, with 23 bases sitting between them. This CDR3 comprises 17 residues. This sequence was found in a human donor with chronic lymphocytic leukemia. The specimen comprised PBMCs, sampled after 12 months of ibrutinib treatment. V is TRBV9 and J is TRBJ1-2; possibly TRBD1 for D (5 bases). CDR3 in DNA: TGTGCCAGCAGCCCTAACATCGCGACGGGGGAAGTCTATGGCTACACCTTC. Protein: CASSPNIATGEVYGYTF. The entire variable domain, with the rest obtained from reference TRBV9 and TRBJ1-2, is as follows: DSGVTQTPKHLITATGQRVTLRCSPRSGDLSVYWYQQSLDQGLQFLIQYYNGEERAKGNILERFSAQQFPDLHSELNLSSLELGDSALYFCASSPNIATGEVYGYTFGSGTRLTVV.